The rows below give T cell receptor beta chains drawn from one sample of a study of T cell repertoires in cytomegalovirus infection. TCRdb processed the reads anew with MiXCR; each CDR3 protein has one entry. The table shows around 740,000 distinct CDR3 sequences, with 35% to 45% occurring only once. Specimen: PBMCs. The receptors stem from a human donor in good health (CMV status not recorded). Some clones in this sample may be carry-over from other donors' samples. Both conserved end residues are part of each CDR3. The D gene is left open where the match is weak. A row's size may be missing; if present it is once, few, many or a size class.

cdr3_nt cdr3_aa v_call d_call clone_size j_call
TGTGCCAGCAGCTTACCAGTGATTTGGTACGAGCAGTACTTC CASSLPVIWYEQYF TRBV7-2 NA many TRBJ2-7
TGTGCCAGCAGTGAATGGGGCAGGGAGGATGGCTACACCTTC CASSEWGREDGYTF TRBV6-1 NA NA TRBJ1-2
TGTGCCAGCAGTTTACGAAGGTACCCCAACTATGGCTACACCTTC CASSLRRYPNYGYTF TRBV12-3/TRBV12-4 NA NA TRBJ1-2
TGTGCCAGCAGTTCCCCGGGGCAGCCCCAGCATTTT CASSSPGQPQHF TRBV28 NA NA TRBJ1-5
TGTGCCAGCAGTGGACGGGACAGAAGGAACACTGAAGCTTTCTTT CASSGRDRRNTEAFF TRBV6-5 TRBD1 NA TRBJ1-1
TGTGCCAGCAGCTTCGGGCAGGCCCTGAACACCGGGGAGCTGTTTTTT CASSFGQALNTGELFF TRBV7-8 NA many TRBJ2-2
TGTGCCACCCCTGGGGAGTACACTGAAGCTTTCTTT CATPGEYTEAFF TRBV28 NA NA TRBJ1-1
TGTGCCAGCAGCACCCGGCGTCAGTACTCCTATAATTCACCCCTCCACTTT CASSTRRQYSYNSPLHF TRBV7-8 NA few TRBJ1-6
TGTGCCAGCAGTGCCCGTCGCGGGGCGCGGTACAATGAGCAGTTCTTC CASSARRGARYNEQFF TRBV28 NA many TRBJ2-1
TGCAGCGCCAGAACCGGGACAGGCCTTATGAACACTGAAGCTTTCTTT CSARTGTGLMNTEAFF TRBV29-1 TRBD1 NA TRBJ1-1
TGCGCCAGCAGTCAAGGGGGATATAGCAATCAGCCCCAGCATTTT CASSQGGYSNQPQHF TRBV23-1 NA few TRBJ1-5
TGTGCCAGCAGTTTATTCTGGGGCAAGGACACCGGGGAGCTGTTTTTT CASSLFWGKDTGELFF TRBV28 NA NA TRBJ2-2
TGTGCCAGCAGTCTGAGGACTCCTACCCCAATTCTTAGCTCCTACGAGCAGTACTTC CASSLRTPTPILSSYEQYF TRBV12-3/TRBV12-4 NA few TRBJ2-7
TGTGCCACCAGCAGACCCCCAATTACAGGGAACACTGAAGCTTTCTTT CATSRPPITGNTEAFF TRBV15 NA NA TRBJ1-1
TGTGCCAGCAGCCAAAGCCGCACAGATACGCAGTATTTT CASSQSRTDTQYF TRBV14 NA few TRBJ2-3